This is a list of T cell receptor beta chains from one sample in a study of identifying expanded T cells in peripheral blood. Data came from immunoSEQ multiplex PCR; TCRdb stores just in-frame clones and leaves some out. The table records tens of thousands of clones, roughly 84% of them present only once. Sequencing was performed on blood. The receptors were gathered from a person aged 18 to 75 in good health. Both conserved end residues are part of each CDR3. Fields, in order: D gene, clone size, V gene, J gene, CDR3 DNA, CDR3 protein. D genes are given only for firm matches. Rows give clone size only sometimes, using once, few, many, or a class for an expanded clone.

.	.	TRBV7-6	TRBJ1-2	TGTGCCAGCAGCCCCGATGAAGACTATGGCTACACCTTC	CASSPDEDYGYTF
.	.	TRBV6-4	TRBJ2-3	TGTGCCAGCAGTGACGGGGTTGGCACAGATACGCAGTATTTT	CASSDGVGTDTQYF
.	.	TRBV5-6	TRBJ1-2	TGTGCCAGCAGCAAGTCCCCCGAATCCCCCTATAACTATGGCTACACCTTC	CASSKSPESPYNYGYTF
TRBD1	.	TRBV27	TRBJ1-2	TGTGCCAGCAGTAGCTACGACAGGGGATATGGCTACACCTTC	CASSSYDRGYGYTF
.	few	TRBV18	TRBJ2-7	TGTGCCAGCTCGAATACAGGGAGCGAGCAGTACTTC	CASSNTGSEQYF
TRBD1	.	TRBV7-2	TRBJ2-3	TGTGCCAGCAGCTTAGTCCCCCGGGACAGCTCTAGCACAGATACGCAGTATTTT	CASSLVPRDSSSTDTQYF
.	few	TRBV9	TRBJ1-1	TGTGCCAGCAGCGTAGGACGACGGGACCGCGCTACTGAAGCTTTCTTT	CASSVGRRDRATEAFF
.	many	TRBV21-1	TRBJ2-3	TGTGCCAGCAGAAAAAAAGGACGGGGTACAGATACGCAGTATTTT	CASRKKGRGTDTQYF
.	.	TRBV4-1	TRBJ2-3	TGCGCCAGCAGCCAAGGGGCTCTCCGGCGGGATACGCAGTATTTT	CASSQGALRRDTQYF
.	.	TRBV11-2	TRBJ1-1	TGTGCCAGCAGCCAAAGGGGGGAGGGCCTGAACACTGAAGCTTTCTTT	CASSQRGEGLNTEAFF
.	.	TRBV9	TRBJ2-2	TGTGCCAGCAACGCCTTAGGGACCGGGGAGCTGTTTTTT	CASNALGTGELFF
TRBD1	.	TRBV25-1	TRBJ1-2	TGTGCCAGCAGTGTGGGGGACAGGGACTTAGGCGACTACACCTTC	CASSVGDRDLGDYTF
.	few	TRBV5-1	TRBJ1-6	TGCGCCAGCAGCGGCGGGACACCTAAGGATTCACCCCTCCACTTT	CASSGGTPKDSPLHF
TRBD1	.	TRBV15	TRBJ1-1	TGTGCCACCAGCAGTTTCGGGACAGCTAAAGCTTTCTTT	CATSSFGTAKAFF
.	.	TRBV9	TRBJ2-2	TGTGCCAGCAGCCTAGACACCGGGGAGCTGTTTTTT	CASSLDTGELFF
TRBD1	.	TRBV4-3	TRBJ1-4	TGCGCCAGCAGCCAAGGTCCCGGGACAGGGGGCGTGCTGGTTTATGAAAAACTGTTTTTT	CASSQGPGTGGVLVYEKLFF
TRBD1	.	TRBV4-1	TRBJ1-4	TGCGCCAGCAGCCAATCCGGCGGAGGGGGCGGTGAAAAACTGTTTTTT	CASSQSGGGGGEKLFF
.	.	TRBV5-6	TRBJ2-7	TGTGCCAGCAGCTTGGGGAACGGACACTACGAGCAGTACTTC	CASSLGNGHYEQYF
.	.	TRBV4-3	TRBJ1-1	TGCGCCAGCAGCCAAGATAGCACGGGGACTGAAGCTTTCTTT	CASSQDSTGTEAFF
.	.	TRBV9	TRBJ2-2	TGTGCCAGCAGCGTAGCTGGATCTCCGTCCGCCGGGGAGCTGTTTTTT	CASSVAGSPSAGELFF
.	.	TRBV30	TRBJ1-1	TGTGCCTGGAGTCGTCGGAAGGACACTGAAGCTTTCTTT	CAWSRRKDTEAFF
.	.	TRBV2	TRBJ2-5	TGTGCCAGCTCGGCAGTGGGTCAAGAGACCCAGTACTTC	CASSAVGQETQYF
.	.	TRBV30	TRBJ1-2	TGTGCCTGGAGGAACAGGCGTAACTATGGCTACACCTTC	CAWRNRRNYGYTF
.	few	TRBV12-5	TRBJ1-5	TGTGCTAGTGGTTTGACTGGCGCGGGCCAGCCCCAGCATTTT	CASGLTGAGQPQHF
.	.	TRBV7-2	TRBJ1-5	TGTGCCAGCAGCTTATGGGAAGATCAGCCCCAGCATTTT	CASSLWEDQPQHF
.	.	TRBV5-1	TRBJ2-3	TGCGCCAGCAGCTTGGGGCCCCGGCGGGGGCACCTCACAGATACGCAGTATTTT	CASSLGPRRGHLTDTQYF
.	.	TRBV19	TRBJ1-2	TGTGCCAGTAGAGTCTCCGGGACACTTAACTATGGCTACACCTTC	CASRVSGTLNYGYTF
.	once	TRBV30	TRBJ2-5	TGTGCCTGGAGTGCCCGTGCGGCCCAGTACTTC	CAWSARAAQYF
.	.	TRBV5-6	TRBJ1-2	TGTGCCAGCAGCTTTGGTGTCAGTCTACTCTATGGCTACACCTTC	CASSFGVSLLYGYTF
TRBD2	.	TRBV6-1	TRBJ2-3	TGTGCCAGCAGTGAACAACGAGCGGGGGCCGCCTGGGATACGCAGTATTTT	CASSEQRAGAAWDTQYF
.	.	TRBV22-1	TRBJ2-6	TGTCCTGGGAGCGGCCTTGGCGAACAAAGTCGGGCCAACGTCCTGACTTTC	CPGSGLGEQSRANVLTF
TRBD1	.	TRBV7-9	TRBJ1-4	TGTGCCAGCAGCTCAACGATGGGACAGGGTAATGAAAAACTGTTTTTT	CASSSTMGQGNEKLFF
TRBD1	.	TRBV18	TRBJ2-1	TGTGCCAGCTCATACCGGGACAGGGGGGCTGCCTCCTACAATGAGCAGTTCTTC	CASSYRDRGAASYNEQFF
TRBD1	.	TRBV7-9	TRBJ2-1	TGTGCCAGCAGCAATTCCCCAGGCCAGGGGGATGAGCAGTTCTTC	CASSNSPGQGDEQFF
.	.	TRBV30	TRBJ2-1	TGTGCCTGGAGTATCTCCGGGACTCGCCAGTTCTTC	CAWSISGTRQFF
.	.	TRBV25-1	TRBJ2-1	TGTGCCAGCAGTAAGATCGATGGGAATGAGCAGTTCTTC	CASSKIDGNEQFF
.	once	TRBV30	TRBJ2-6	TGTGCCTGGAGATCGCGGGACCGCGACTCTGGGGCCAACGTCCTGACTTTC	CAWRSRDRDSGANVLTF
.	few	TRBV2	TRBJ1-4	TGTGCCAGCAAAAGGACAGAAAATGAAAAACTGTTTTTT	CASKRTENEKLFF
.	.	TRBV19	TRBJ1-2	TGTGCCAGCCTTCCGACTTTACAGTCGCGGGGCTACACCTTC	CASLPTLQSRGYTF
.	.	TRBV30	TRBJ1-5	TGTGCCTGGGAGGGGGGGGGCAATCAGCCCCAGCATTTT	CAWEGGGNQPQHF
.	once	TRBV4-3	TRBJ1-6	TGCGCCAGCAGCCAAGATGCAGGGATAGAGTCACCCCTCCACTTT	CASSQDAGIESPLHF
TRBD1	.	TRBV2	TRBJ1-3	TGTGCCAGCAGTACGACGGGACAGTCAAACACCATATATTTT	CASSTTGQSNTIYF